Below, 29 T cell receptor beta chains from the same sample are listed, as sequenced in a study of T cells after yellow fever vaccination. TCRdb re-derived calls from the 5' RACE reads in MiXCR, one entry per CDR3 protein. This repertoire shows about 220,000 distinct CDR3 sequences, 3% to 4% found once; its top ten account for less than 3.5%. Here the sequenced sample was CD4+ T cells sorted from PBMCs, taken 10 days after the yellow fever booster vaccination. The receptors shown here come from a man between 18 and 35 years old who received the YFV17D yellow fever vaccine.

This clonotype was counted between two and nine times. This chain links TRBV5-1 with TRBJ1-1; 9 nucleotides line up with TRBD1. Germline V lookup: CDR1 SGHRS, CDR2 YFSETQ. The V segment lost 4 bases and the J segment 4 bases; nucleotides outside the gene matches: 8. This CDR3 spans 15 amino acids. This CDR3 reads CASSAGTGKGTEAFF. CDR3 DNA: TGCGCCAGCAGCGCCGGGACAGGGAAGGGCACTGAAGCTTTCTTT. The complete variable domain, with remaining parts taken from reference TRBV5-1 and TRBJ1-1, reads KAGVTQTPRYLIKTRGQQVTLSCSPISGHRSVSWYQQTPGQGLQFLFEYFSETQRNKGNFPGRFSGRQFSNSRSEMNVSTLELGDSALYLCASSAGTGKGTEAFFGQGTRLTVV.

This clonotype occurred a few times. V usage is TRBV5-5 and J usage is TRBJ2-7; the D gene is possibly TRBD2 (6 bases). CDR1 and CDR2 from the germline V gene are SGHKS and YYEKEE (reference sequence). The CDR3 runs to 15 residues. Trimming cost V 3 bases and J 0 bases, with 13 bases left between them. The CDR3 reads CASSSRDSSSYEQYF. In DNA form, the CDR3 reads TGTGCCAGCAGCTCTCGGGACTCGAGCTCCTACGAGCAGTACTTC.

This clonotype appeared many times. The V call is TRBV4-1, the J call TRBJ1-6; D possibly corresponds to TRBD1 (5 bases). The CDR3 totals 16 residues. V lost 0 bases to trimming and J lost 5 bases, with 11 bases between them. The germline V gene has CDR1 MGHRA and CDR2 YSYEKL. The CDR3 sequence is CASSQEGVGDNSPLHF. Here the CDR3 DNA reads TGCGCCAGCAGCCAAGAAGGGGTCGGGGATAATTCACCCCTCCACTTT.

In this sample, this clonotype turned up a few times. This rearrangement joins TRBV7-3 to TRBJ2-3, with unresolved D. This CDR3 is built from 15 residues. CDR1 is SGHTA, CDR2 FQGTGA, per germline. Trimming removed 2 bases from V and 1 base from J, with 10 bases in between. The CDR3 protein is CASSLPSAGTDTQYF. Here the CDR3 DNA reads TGTGCCAGCAGCTTACCAAGCGCCGGCACAGATACGCAGTATTTT.

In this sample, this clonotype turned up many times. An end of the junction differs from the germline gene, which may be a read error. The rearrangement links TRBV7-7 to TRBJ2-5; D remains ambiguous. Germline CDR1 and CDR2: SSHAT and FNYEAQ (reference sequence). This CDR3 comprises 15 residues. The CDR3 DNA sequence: TGTGCTAGCAGCCCCGTCGGTAACAACCAAGAGACCCAGTACTTC. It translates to CASSPVGNNQETQYF.

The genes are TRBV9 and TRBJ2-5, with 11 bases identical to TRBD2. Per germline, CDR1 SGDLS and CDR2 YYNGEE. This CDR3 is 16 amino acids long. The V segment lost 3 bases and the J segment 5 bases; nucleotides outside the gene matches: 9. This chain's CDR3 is CASSELTSGAIETQYF. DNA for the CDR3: TGTGCCAGCAGCGAGCTGACTAGCGGGGCTATTGAGACCCAGTACTTC.

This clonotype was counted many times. The CDR3: CSALRGGSTDTQYF. DNA for the CDR3: TGCAGTGCTTTGAGGGGGGGGAGCACAGATACGCAGTATTTT. V gene TRBV20-1 combines with J gene TRBJ2-3; TRBD2 is a possible D gene (7 bases). Trimming took 5 bases from V and 0 from J, leaving 12 bases between them. Per germline, CDR1 DFQATT and CDR2 SNEGSKA (reference sequence). This CDR3 is 14 amino acids long.

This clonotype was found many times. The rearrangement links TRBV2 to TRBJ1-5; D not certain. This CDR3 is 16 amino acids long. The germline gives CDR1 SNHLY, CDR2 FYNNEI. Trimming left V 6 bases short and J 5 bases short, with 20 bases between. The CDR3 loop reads CASRARGAGSDQPQHF. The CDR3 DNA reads TGTGCCAGCAGGGCGCGGGGTGCGGGCTCCGATCAGCCCCAGCATTTT. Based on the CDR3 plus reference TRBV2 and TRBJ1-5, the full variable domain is EPEVTQTPSHQVTQMGQEVILRCVPISNHLYFYWYRQILGQKVEFLVSFYNNEISEKSEIFDDQFSVERPDGSNFTLKIRSTKLEDSAMYFCASRARGAGSDQPQHFGDGTRLSIL.

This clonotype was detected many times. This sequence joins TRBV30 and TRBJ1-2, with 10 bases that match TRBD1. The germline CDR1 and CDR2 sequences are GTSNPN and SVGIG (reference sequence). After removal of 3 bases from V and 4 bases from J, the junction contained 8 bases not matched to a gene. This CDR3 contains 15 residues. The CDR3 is CAWRKGTGVIYGYTF. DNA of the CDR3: TGTGCCTGGAGAAAGGGGACAGGGGTAATCTATGGCTACACCTTC.

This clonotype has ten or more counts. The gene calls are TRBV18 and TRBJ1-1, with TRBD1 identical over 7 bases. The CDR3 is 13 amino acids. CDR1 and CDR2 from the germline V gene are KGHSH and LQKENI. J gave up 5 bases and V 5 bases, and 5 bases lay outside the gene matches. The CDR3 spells CASSGQEGTEAFF. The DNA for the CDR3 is TGTGCCAGCTCAGGACAGGAGGGTACTGAAGCTTTCTTT.

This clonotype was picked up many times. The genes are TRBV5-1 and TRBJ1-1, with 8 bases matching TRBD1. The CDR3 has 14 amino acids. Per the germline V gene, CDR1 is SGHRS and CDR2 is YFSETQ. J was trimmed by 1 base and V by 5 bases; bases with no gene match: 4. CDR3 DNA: TGCGCCAGCAGACGCGACAGGGGGAACACTGAAGCTTTCTTT. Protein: CASRRDRGNTEAFF. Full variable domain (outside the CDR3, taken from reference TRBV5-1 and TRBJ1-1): KAGVTQTPRYLIKTRGQQVTLSCSPISGHRSVSWYQQTPGQGLQFLFEYFSETQRNKGNFPGRFSGRQFSNSRSEMNVSTLELGDSALYLCASRRDRGNTEAFFGQGTRLTVV.

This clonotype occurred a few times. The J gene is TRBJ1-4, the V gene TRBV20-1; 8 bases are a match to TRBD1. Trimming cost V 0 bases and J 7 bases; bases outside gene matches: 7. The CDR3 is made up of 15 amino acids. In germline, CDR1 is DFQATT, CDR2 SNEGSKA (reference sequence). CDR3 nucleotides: TGCAGTGCTAGAGATCAGGCAGGGGGCGGTGAAAAACTGTTTTTT. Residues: CSARDQAGGGEKLFF.

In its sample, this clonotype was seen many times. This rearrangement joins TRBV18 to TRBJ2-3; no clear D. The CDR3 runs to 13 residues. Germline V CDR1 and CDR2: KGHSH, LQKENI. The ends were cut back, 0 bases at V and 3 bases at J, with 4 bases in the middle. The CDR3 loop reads CASSPPSTDTQYF. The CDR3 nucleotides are TGTGCCAGCTCACCACCGTCGACAGATACGCAGTATTTT.

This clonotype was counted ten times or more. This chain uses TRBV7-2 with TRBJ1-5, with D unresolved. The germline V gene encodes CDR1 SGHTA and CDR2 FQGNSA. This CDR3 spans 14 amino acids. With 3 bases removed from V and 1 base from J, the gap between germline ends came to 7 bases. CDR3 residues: CASSLTTSNQPQHF. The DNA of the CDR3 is TGTGCCAGCAGCTTGACAACCAGCAATCAGCCCCAGCATTTT.

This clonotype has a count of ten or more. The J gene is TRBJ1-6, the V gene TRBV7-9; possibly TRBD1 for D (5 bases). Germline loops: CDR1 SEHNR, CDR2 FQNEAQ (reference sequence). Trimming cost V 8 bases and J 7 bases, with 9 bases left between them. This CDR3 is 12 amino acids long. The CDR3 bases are TGTGCCAGCGGGACCGAGAATTCACCCCTCCACTTT. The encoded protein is CASGTENSPLHF.

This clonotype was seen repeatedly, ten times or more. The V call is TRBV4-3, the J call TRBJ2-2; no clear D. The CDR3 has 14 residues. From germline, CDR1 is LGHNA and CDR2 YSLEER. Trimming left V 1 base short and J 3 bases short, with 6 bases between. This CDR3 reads CASSQAFDTGELFF. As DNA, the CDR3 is TGCGCCAGCAGCCAAGCCTTCGACACCGGGGAGCTGTTTTTT.

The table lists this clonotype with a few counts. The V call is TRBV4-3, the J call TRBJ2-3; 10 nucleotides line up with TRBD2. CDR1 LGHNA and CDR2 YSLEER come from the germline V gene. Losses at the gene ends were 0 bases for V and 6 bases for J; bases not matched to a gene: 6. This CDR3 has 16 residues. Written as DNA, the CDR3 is TGCGCCAGCAGCCAAGAAGCGGGGGGGTTAAGGGATACGCAGTATTTT. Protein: CASSQEAGGLRDTQYF.

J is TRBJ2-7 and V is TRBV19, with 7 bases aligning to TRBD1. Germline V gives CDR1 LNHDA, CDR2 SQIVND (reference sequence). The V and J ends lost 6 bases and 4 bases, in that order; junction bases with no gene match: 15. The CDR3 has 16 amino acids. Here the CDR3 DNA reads TGTGCCAGTAGCAGCCGGGACAGAGGACCCAATTACGAGCAGTACGTC. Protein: CASSSRDRGPNYEQYV.

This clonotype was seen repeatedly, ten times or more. The chain's CDR3 is CASSPNRVAGGLGQETQYF. CDR3 coding DNA: TGTGCCAGCAGCCCCAACCGGGTAGCGGGGGGGCTGGGCCAAGAGACCCAGTACTTC. The chain couples TRBV7-2 to TRBJ2-5, with 11 bases lining up with TRBD2. The CDR3 spans 19 residues. The V gene end was trimmed by 5 bases and the J gene end by 1 base; junction bases not matched to a gene: 15. CDR1 SGHTA and CDR2 FQGNSA come from the germline V gene.

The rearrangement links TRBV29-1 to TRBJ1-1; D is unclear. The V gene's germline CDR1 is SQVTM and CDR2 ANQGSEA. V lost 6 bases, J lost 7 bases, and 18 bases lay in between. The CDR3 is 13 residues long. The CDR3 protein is CSVASNPINEAFF. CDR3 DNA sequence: TGCAGCGTCGCCAGTAATCCTATTAATGAAGCTTTCTTT.

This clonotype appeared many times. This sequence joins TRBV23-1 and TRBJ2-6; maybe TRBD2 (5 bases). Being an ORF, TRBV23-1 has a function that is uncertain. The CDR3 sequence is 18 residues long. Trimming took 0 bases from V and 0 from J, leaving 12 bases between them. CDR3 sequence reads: CASSQSTDGDSGANVLTF. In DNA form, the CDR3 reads TGCGCCAGCAGTCAATCAACGGACGGGGACTCTGGGGCCAACGTCCTGACTTTC.

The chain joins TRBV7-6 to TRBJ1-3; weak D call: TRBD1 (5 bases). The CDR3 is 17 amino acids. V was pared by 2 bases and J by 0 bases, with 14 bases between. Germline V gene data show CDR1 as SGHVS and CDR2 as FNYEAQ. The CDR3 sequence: CASSLSGTPSSGNTIYF. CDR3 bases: TGTGCCAGCAGCTTATCCGGGACGCCGAGCTCTGGAAACACCATATATTTT.

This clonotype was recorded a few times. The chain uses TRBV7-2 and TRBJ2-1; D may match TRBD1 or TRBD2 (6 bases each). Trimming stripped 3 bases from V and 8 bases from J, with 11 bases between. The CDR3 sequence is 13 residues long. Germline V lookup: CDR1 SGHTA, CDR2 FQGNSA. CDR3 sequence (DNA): TGTGCCAGCAGCTTGGGGGGCTGGGATGAGCAGTTCTTC. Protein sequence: CASSLGGWDEQFF. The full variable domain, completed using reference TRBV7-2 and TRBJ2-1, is GAGVSQSPSNKVTEKGKDVELRCDPISGHTALYWYRQSLGQGLEFLIYFQGNSAPDKSGLPSDRFSAERTGGSVSTLTIQRTQQEDSAVYLCASSLGGWDEQFFGPGTRLTVL.

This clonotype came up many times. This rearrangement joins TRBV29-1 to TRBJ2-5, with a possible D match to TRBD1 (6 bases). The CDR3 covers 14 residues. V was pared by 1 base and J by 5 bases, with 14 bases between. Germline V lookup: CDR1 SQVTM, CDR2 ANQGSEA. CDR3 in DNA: TGCAGCGTTGAAGGGGGCAGGGGCGAGGAGACCCAGTACTTC. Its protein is CSVEGGRGEETQYF. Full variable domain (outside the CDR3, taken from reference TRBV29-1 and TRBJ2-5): SAVISQKPSRDICQRGTSLTIQCQVDSQVTMMFWYRQQPGQSLTLIATANQGSEATYESGFVIDKFPISRPNLTFSTLTVSNMSPEDSSIYLCSVEGGRGEETQYFGPGTRLLVL.

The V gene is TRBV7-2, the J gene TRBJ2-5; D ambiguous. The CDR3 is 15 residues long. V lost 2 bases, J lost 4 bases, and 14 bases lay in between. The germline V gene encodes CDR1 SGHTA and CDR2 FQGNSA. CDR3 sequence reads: CASSLNEFLGETQYF. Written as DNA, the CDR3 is TGTGCCAGCAGCTTAAATGAGTTTCTCGGAGAGACCCAGTACTTC.

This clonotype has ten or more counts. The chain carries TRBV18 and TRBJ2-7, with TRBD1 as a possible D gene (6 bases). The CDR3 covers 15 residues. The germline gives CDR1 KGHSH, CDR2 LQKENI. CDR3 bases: TGTGCCAGCTCACCAGACGTGGGACGACAGGCTGGGATGAGCGTC. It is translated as CASSPDVGRQAGMSV.

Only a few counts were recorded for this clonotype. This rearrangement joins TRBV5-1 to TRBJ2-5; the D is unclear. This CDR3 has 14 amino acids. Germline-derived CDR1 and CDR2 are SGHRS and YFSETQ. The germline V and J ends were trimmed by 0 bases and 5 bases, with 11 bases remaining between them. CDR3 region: CASSLDSRRETQYF. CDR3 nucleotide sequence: TGCGCCAGCAGCTTGGACAGCCGTCGGGAGACCCAGTACTTC.

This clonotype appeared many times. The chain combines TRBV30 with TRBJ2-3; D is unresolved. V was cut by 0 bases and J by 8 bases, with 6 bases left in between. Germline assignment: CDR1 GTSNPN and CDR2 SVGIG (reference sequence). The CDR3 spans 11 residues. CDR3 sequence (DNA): TGTGCCTGGAGTGTACAAGGTACGCAGTATTTT. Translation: CAWSVQGTQYF.

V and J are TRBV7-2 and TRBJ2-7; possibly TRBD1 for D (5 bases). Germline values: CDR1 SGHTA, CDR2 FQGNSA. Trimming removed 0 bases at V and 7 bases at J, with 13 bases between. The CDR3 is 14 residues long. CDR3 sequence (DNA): TGTGCCAGCAGCTTAGCGGGTCAGGGCTGGGAGCAGTACTTC. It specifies CASSLAGQGWEQYF.